What follows is one TCR beta chain and its context. The ends were cut back, 6 bases at V and 2 bases at J, with 16 bases in the middle. Germline values: CDR1 SNHLY, CDR2 FYNNEI. This CDR3 region has 15 residues. This entry is derived from a study of OX40 agonist ivuxolimab in advanced cancers. TCRdb's copy holds only in-frame clones and misses some; the assay was immunoSEQ multiplex PCR. The sample consists of roughly 46,000 clones, 84% of them appearing once. The sample consisted of CD4+ or CD8+ T cells sorted from blood, taken in a trial of the OX40 agonist ivuxolimab. The clonotype was recovered from an adult with an advanced solid tumor such as melanoma, head and neck, liver or kidney cancer. The chain combines TRBV2 with TRBJ2-5, with D maybe TRBD1 (6 bases). DNA of the CDR3: TGTGCCAGCAGGAAGGCCGACAGGACTCAAGAGACCCAGTACTTC. Its protein is CASRKADRTQETQYF.